A single sample is the source of the 26 T cell receptor beta chains below, sequenced in a study of T cell repertoires in cytomegalovirus infection. TCRdb re-called the reads through MiXCR, storing one row per CDR3 protein. This table has 250,000 to 300,000 distinct CDR3 sequences, roughly 13% appearing once. Material for sequencing was PBMCs. Every receptor here comes from a human donor in good health (CMV status not recorded). Some clones in this sample may be carry-over from other donors' samples.

This clonotype was seen repeatedly, ten times or more. The chain links TRBV5-1 to TRBJ2-5; D uncertain. Germline CDR1 reads SGHRS; CDR2 reads YFSETQ. The CDR3 runs to 13 residues. Trimming shortened V by 3 bases and J by 7 bases, and 13 bases separated the two germline ends. The CDR3 region is CASSSGPVGTQYF. CDR3 DNA: TGCGCCAGCAGCTCCGGACCCGTCGGGACCCAGTACTTC.

This clonotype was picked up many times. V is TRBV7-9 and J is TRBJ2-3; TRBD1 matches at 9 bases. J lost 0 bases, V lost 6 bases, and 7 bases had no gene match. This CDR3 has 16 residues. The germline CDR1 and CDR2 sequences are SEHNR and FQNEAQ (reference sequence). CDR3 nucleotide sequence: TGTGCCAGCAGTGACTGGACAGGGGTTAGCACAGATACGCAGTATTTT. It codes for CASSDWTGVSTDTQYF.

This clonotype has only a few counts. The J gene is TRBJ1-6, the V gene TRBV29-1, with 9 bases fitting TRBD1. CDR3 length: 15 residues. With V trimmed by 8 bases and J by 5 bases, 10 bases remained unmatched. Germline loops: CDR1 SQVTM, CDR2 ANQGSEA. The CDR3 bases are TGCAGCTCCGGGGGACAGGGACCCGATAATTCACCCCTCCACTTT. It translates to CSSGGQGPDNSPLHF.

This clonotype was recorded a few times. The rearrangement uses TRBV28 and TRBJ1-1; D might be TRBD1 (5 bases). Germline V gene lookup returns CDR1 MDHEN and CDR2 SYDVKM. CDR3 length equals 10 residues. Trimming pared 4 bases from V and 10 bases from J, leaving 7 bases between. CDR3 nucleotides: TGTGCCAGCAGTTCGGGACGAGCTTTCTTT. Translated, it gives CASSSGRAFF.

This clonotype was counted at least ten times. The chain employs TRBV7-2 and TRBJ1-2, with D perhaps TRBD1 (5 bases). The ends were cut back, 3 bases at V and 5 bases at J, with 13 bases in the middle. Germline loops: CDR1 SGHTA, CDR2 FQGNSA. The CDR3 sequence is 14 residues long. CDR3 DNA sequence: TGTGCCAGCAGCTTCGAGCCAGGGAGGTATGGCTACACCTTC. Translated, it gives CASSFEPGRYGYTF. Full variable domain (remainder filled in from reference TRBV7-2 and TRBJ1-2): GAGVSQSPSNKVTEKGKDVELRCDPISGHTALYWYRQSLGQGLEFLIYFQGNSAPDKSGLPSDRFSAERTGGSVSTLTIQRTQQEDSAVYLCASSFEPGRYGYTFGSGTRLTVV.

The J gene is TRBJ1-2, the V gene TRBV2; no reliable D call. V dropped 3 bases and J dropped 8 bases, with 16 bases sitting between them. This CDR3 has 14 residues. Germline values: CDR1 SNHLY, CDR2 FYNNEI. The CDR3 reads CASSDFPQVGGYTF. For the CDR3, the DNA is TGTGCCAGCAGTGACTTCCCTCAGGTTGGGGGCTACACCTTC.

This clonotype was observed a few times. The genes are TRBV6-1 and TRBJ2-5; 7 nucleotides agree with TRBD2. V lost 2 bases and J lost 3; bases outside the gene matches: 9. CDR3 length equals 16 residues. Germline V CDR1 and CDR2: MNHNS, SASEGT. The CDR3 spells CASSENFGTIEETQYF. CDR3 nucleotide sequence: TGTGCCAGCAGTGAAAATTTCGGGACTATTGAAGAGACCCAGTACTTC.

This sequence joins TRBV20-1 and TRBJ2-5, with D possibly matching TRBD1 (6 bases). V was pared by 2 bases and J by 1 base, with 8 bases between. Germline lookup yields CDR1 DFQATT and CDR2 SNEGSKA (reference sequence). CDR3 length equals 13 residues. The CDR3 region has the DNA TGCAGTGCTAGACTACAGGGCCAAGAGACCCAGTACTTC. It codes for CSARLQGQETQYF.

This clonotype was observed at least ten times. The rearrangement links TRBV28 to TRBJ2-1; 14 nucleotides agree with TRBD2. This CDR3 spans 17 amino acids. The V and J ends lost 2 bases and 7 bases, in that order; junction bases with no gene match: 7. Germline V gene data show CDR1 as MDHEN and CDR2 as SYDVKM. The DNA for the CDR3 is TGTGCCAGCAGTTTACCCTTGGGACTAGCGGGAGTGAATGAGCAGTTCTTC. Protein: CASSLPLGLAGVNEQFF.

This clonotype has a count of ten or more. This chain links TRBV28 with TRBJ1-5, with D uncertain. Trimming took off 5 bases at V and 0 bases at J, with 11 bases between the two ends. The CDR3 totals 15 residues. Germline V gene lookup returns CDR1 MDHEN and CDR2 SYDVKM. The CDR3 region has the DNA TGTGCCAGCAGTATGGACGGGAATAGCAATCAGCCCCAGCATTTT. Amino acid sequence: CASSMDGNSNQPQHF. Full variable domain (outside the CDR3, taken from reference TRBV28 and TRBJ1-5): DVKVTQSSRYLVKRTGEKVFLECVQDMDHENMFWYRQDPGLGLRLIYFSYDVKMKEKGDIPEGYSVSREKKERFSLILESASTNQTSMYLCASSMDGNSNQPQHFGDGTRLSIL.

There are many counts of this clonotype. The chain combines TRBV7-2 with TRBJ2-6, with 10 bases that match TRBD2. From germline, CDR1 is SGHTA and CDR2 FQGNSA. V shed 1 base and J 19 bases; nucleotides not matched to a gene: 10. The CDR3 has 14 residues. CDR3 nucleotide sequence: TGTGCCAGCAGCTTAGTGCTAGCGGGGGTCCTCCCAACTTTC. Its translation is CASSLVLAGVLPTF.

This clonotype was observed many times. The genes are TRBV7-3 and TRBJ2-3, with TRBD2 matching 12 bases. V lost 5 bases to trimming and J lost 6 bases; unmatched junction nucleotides: 6. This CDR3 region has 15 residues. Germline CDR1 SGHTA, CDR2 FQGTGA. CDR3 amino acids: CASSDTSGGFDTQYF. DNA of the CDR3: TGTGCCAGCAGCGACACTAGCGGGGGGTTCGATACGCAGTATTTT.

V and J are TRBV15 and TRBJ2-7, with D perhaps TRBD2 (6 bases). This CDR3 spans 15 amino acids. CDR1 LNHNV and CDR2 YYDKDF come from the germline V gene (reference sequence). Trimming shortened V by 0 bases and J by 1 base, and 10 bases separated the two germline ends. The CDR3 nucleotides are TGTGCCACCAGCAGAGAGGGGGGTTTTTCCTACGAGCAGTACTTC. It translates to CATSREGGFSYEQYF. The full variable domain, with the rest looked up from reference TRBV15 and TRBJ2-7, is DAMVIQNPRYQVTQFGKPVTLSCSQTLNHNVMYWYQQKSSQAPKLLFHYYDKDFNNEADTPDNFQSRRPNTSFCFLDIRSPGLGDTAMYLCATSREGGFSYEQYFGPGTRLTVT.

This clonotype was seen at least ten times. V is TRBV6-2 or TRBV6-3 and J is TRBJ1-5; D gene ambiguous. Trimming removed 8 bases from V and 1 base from J, with 18 bases in between. Germline V gene lookup returns CDR1 MNHEY and CDR2 SVGEGT. This CDR3 spans 16 amino acids. The CDR3 spells CASAPGGRASNQPQHF. DNA of the CDR3: TGTGCCAGCGCACCAGGCGGAAGGGCGAGCAATCAGCCCCAGCATTTT.

The gene calls are TRBV4-1 and TRBJ2-7; D gene uncertain. Germline V lookup: CDR1 MGHRA, CDR2 YSYEKL. Trimming cost V 4 bases and J 9 bases, with 16 bases left between them. This CDR3 has 13 residues. The CDR3 loop is CASSLRAPDRQYF. DNA for the CDR3: TGCGCCAGCAGCCTCCGGGCCCCGGATCGGCAGTACTTC.

The rearrangement joins TRBV5-4 to TRBJ1-1, with 7 positions matching TRBD1. Per the germline V gene, CDR1 is SGHNT and CDR2 is YYREEE (reference sequence). V was pared by 3 bases and J by 1 base, with 9 bases of the junction left unmatched. This CDR3 has 16 residues. The CDR3, as DNA: TGTGCCAGCAGCTCCAGAAAACAGGGGTGGAACACTGAAGCTTTCTTT. This codes for CASSSRKQGWNTEAFF.

This clonotype was detected ten times or more. The chain employs TRBV4-1 and TRBJ1-2, with no clear D. CDR1 is MGHRA and CDR2 is YSYEKL in the germline V gene. The CDR3 extends over 16 amino acids. V was cut by 3 bases and J by 7 bases, with 21 bases left in between. CDR3 sequence: CASSQDYGTVGFGYTF. CDR3 sequence (DNA): TGCGCCAGCAGCCAGGACTACGGCACTGTGGGCTTTGGCTACACCTTC.

Many counts were recorded for this clonotype. The V and J genes are TRBV14 and TRBJ1-2; D unclear. The CDR3 is 15 residues long. Trimming cost V 4 bases and J 4 bases, with 16 bases left between them. The V gene's germline CDR1 is SGHDN and CDR2 FVKESK. CDR3 bases: TGTGCCAGCAGCCCCGGACGGGCCCTTGCCTATGGCTACACCTTC. This codes for CASSPGRALAYGYTF.

The V call is TRBV7-9, the J call TRBJ1-3; the D gene is possibly TRBD1 (5 bases). Germline loops: CDR1 SEHNR, CDR2 FQNEAQ (reference sequence). The CDR3 is 15 amino acids. V was trimmed by 4 bases and J by 0 bases, leaving 10 bases between them. Written as DNA, the CDR3 is TGTGCCAGCAGCTGGCAGGGACGCTCTGGAAACACCATATATTTT. The encoded protein is CASSWQGRSGNTIYF.

This clonotype has a handful of counts. The chain employs TRBV7-9 and TRBJ2-1, with TRBD2 matching 13 bases. The CDR3 has 15 amino acids. The J segment lost 9 bases and the V segment lost 4 bases, leaving 6 bases of the junction unmatched. Germline lookup yields CDR1 SEHNR and CDR2 FQNEAQ (reference sequence). CDR3: CASSSGLAGVSEQFF. In DNA form, the CDR3 reads TGTGCCAGCAGCTCTGGACTAGCGGGAGTGTCTGAGCAGTTCTTC.

The rearrangement uses TRBV29-1 and TRBJ2-3, with 8 nucleotides matching TRBD1. Unmatched junction bases numbered 11, after V lost 8 bases and J lost 4 bases. The CDR3 spans 14 residues. CDR1 and CDR2 (germline): SQVTM, ANQGSEA. In DNA form, the CDR3 reads TGCAGCTTAACGACAGGGGTTAGGGCAGATACGCAGTATTTT. Its translation is CSLTTGVRADTQYF.

Ten or more counts support this clonotype. The rearrangement links TRBV7-2 to TRBJ2-7; D is ambiguous. The germline V gene has CDR1 SGHTA and CDR2 FQGNSA. The CDR3 has 13 amino acids. V lost 1 base and J lost 9, with 13 bases in between. The CDR3 sequence is CASSLVRGIGQYF. In nucleotides, the CDR3 is TGTGCCAGCAGCTTAGTGCGCGGCATCGGGCAGTACTTC.

This clonotype has at least ten counts. V is TRBV7-9 and J is TRBJ2-5, with 8 positions matching TRBD2. The CDR3 sequence is 15 residues long. Germline V gene lookup returns CDR1 SEHNR and CDR2 FQNEAQ (reference sequence). V trimming: 2 bases; J trimming: 2 bases; junction bases outside the gene matches: 4. CDR3 residues: CASSLRGGTQETQYF. The CDR3 region has the DNA TGTGCCAGCAGCTTACGCGGGGGGACTCAAGAGACCCAGTACTTC.

This clonotype has ten or more counts. The rearrangement uses TRBV7-9 and TRBJ2-2; TRBD2 matches at 9 bases. Trimming removed 4 bases from V and 2 bases from J; junction bases left unmatched: 8. This CDR3 contains 17 residues. Germline assignment: CDR1 SEHNR and CDR2 FQNEAQ (reference sequence). The CDR3 region has the DNA TGTGCCAGCAGCTCGGCTAGCGGGGTGCCTAACACCGGGGAGCTGTTTTTT. This codes for CASSSASGVPNTGELFF.

Only a few counts were recorded for this clonotype. The chain carries TRBV29-1 and TRBJ2-3; D not resolved. The V end lost 5 bases, the J end lost 4 bases, and 7 bases lay between the germline ends. The CDR3 extends over 11 amino acids. Germline CDR1 is SQVTM and CDR2 is ANQGSEA. The CDR3 bases are TGCAGCGTTTTTTGGGCAGATACGCAGTATTTT. Its translation is CSVFWADTQYF.

This clonotype was seen many times. The CDR3 nucleotides read TGTGCCAGCAGCTTAAGGACAGGGGATTCACCCCTCCACTTT. It yields the protein CASSLRTGDSPLHF. V usage is TRBV7-2 and J usage is TRBJ1-6; 9 bases line up with TRBD1. Germline V gene sequence: CDR1 SGHTA, CDR2 FQGNSA. CDR3 length: 14 amino acids. The J segment lost 8 bases and the V segment lost 2 bases, leaving 1 base of the junction unmatched.